The clone carrying this T cell receptor beta chain was seen a single time. Per the original methods: Using reference gene primer amplification, nucleated cell counts were estimated. Sequencing used immunoSEQ multiplex PCR; TCRdb keeps in-frame clones, though not all of them. V and J calls and clone size are those listed in that table; D and trimming were worked out from the DNA. The table records approximately 300,000 clones, about 92% of them present only once. These data originate in a study of blood T cell repertoires in COVID-19. Unmatched junction bases numbered 8, after V lost 10 bases and J lost 5 bases. This CDR3 region has 13 residues. Per germline, CDR1 ENHRY and CDR2 SYGVKD. Cohort placement rested on clinical history that participants reported themselves.

The sequenced sample consisted of PBMCs or T cells enriched from blood (not recorded which). The gene calls are TRBV10-3 and TRBJ2-3, with 8 bases fitting TRBD2. The sequence came from a woman younger than 45 who had recovered from COVID-19. CDR3 protein: CATHQRGLDTQYF. The CDR3 DNA reads as TGTGCCACCCATCAGCGGGGGTTAGATACGCAGTATTTT.